What follows are 31 T cell receptor beta chains derived from one specimen sequenced in a study of shared clonotypes between healthy human individuals. The protocol was immunoSEQ multiplex PCR, while the TCRdb copy is restricted to in-frame clones and leaves out a portion. Seen here are a few hundred thousand clones, almost 97% observed once, and the top ten hold less than 0.065%. The sample comprised naive CD4+ T cells sorted from blood. As for subset: CD45RA+ positively selected. These receptors all come from a woman between 25 and 40 years old in good health.

The chain couples TRBV2 to TRBJ2-1, with 8 nucleotides matching TRBD2. The V gene's germline CDR1 is SNHLY and CDR2 FYNNEI. V gave up 7 bases and J gave up 0 bases; unmatched junction bases: 2. The CDR3 runs to 14 residues. DNA of the CDR3: TGTGCCAGCAAGGGGACTAGCTCCTACAATGAGCAGTTCTTC. Amino acids: CASKGTSSYNEQFF.

This clone was seen just once. The sample contains more than one DNA sequence encoding this CDR3. V gene TRBV6-5 combines with J gene TRBJ1-5; possible D gene TRBD1, 5 bases. The length of the CDR3 is 13 residues. V lost 0 bases and J lost 5, with 5 bases in between. CDR1 MNHEY and CDR2 SVGAGI come from the germline V gene. The DNA for the CDR3 is TGTGCCAGCAGTTACTCAGGGGATCAGCCCCAGCATTTT. Its translation: CASSYSGDQPQHF.

The genes are TRBV7-9 and TRBJ2-3; TRBD2 matches 7 bases. CDR1 and CDR2 (germline): SEHNR, FQNEAQ (reference sequence). The CDR3 consists of 17 residues. Unmatched junction bases numbered 13, after V lost 5 bases and J lost 2 bases. The CDR3 DNA reads as TGTGCCAGCAGCCATGGACTCCAGCGGGATATCACAGATACGCAGTATTTT. This encodes CASSHGLQRDITDTQYF.

This clone was detected only once. V gene TRBV7-9 combines with J gene TRBJ2-7; D is unclear. Germline V gives CDR1 SEHNR, CDR2 FQNEAQ (reference sequence). This CDR3 is 15 amino acids long. Trimming took off 6 bases at V and 0 bases at J, with 15 bases between the two ends. The CDR3: CASRLVGASSYEQYF. The CDR3 nucleotides read TGTGCCAGCAGGTTGGTCGGAGCGAGCTCCTACGAGCAGTACTTC.

The chain uses TRBV11-2 and TRBJ1-1; D gene ambiguous. This CDR3 comprises 13 residues. Trimming cost V 1 base and J 4 bases, with 7 bases left between them. The germline V gene encodes CDR1 SGHAT and CDR2 FQNNGV. This chain's CDR3 is CASSLAGGTEAFF. The CDR3 DNA reads as TGTGCCAGCAGCTTAGCAGGCGGCACTGAAGCTTTCTTT.

The chain employs TRBV6-1 and TRBJ2-7; no clear D. The CDR3 sequence is 15 residues long. Germline-derived CDR1 and CDR2 are MNHNS and SASEGT. Trimming left V 0 bases short and J 0 bases short, with 9 bases between. Written as DNA, the CDR3 is TGTGCCAGCAGTGAAGCGTTGGCCGGCTCCTACGAGCAGTACTTC. It specifies CASSEALAGSYEQYF.

The genes are TRBV5-1 and TRBJ1-3; D call uncertain. V lost 0 bases and J lost 3, with 13 bases in between. CDR1 is SGHRS and CDR2 is YFSETQ in the germline V gene. The CDR3 is 16 amino acids. CDR3 protein: CASSLAEPGSGNTIYF. The CDR3 DNA is TGCGCCAGCAGCTTGGCCGAACCGGGGAGTGGAAACACCATATATTTT.

The rearrangement uses TRBV28 and TRBJ2-7; D is possibly TRBD2 (5 bases). CDR3 length: 12 residues. The germline V gene has CDR1 MDHEN and CDR2 SYDVKM. V was shortened by 8 bases and J by 2 bases, with 10 bases between the two germline ends. The CDR3 loop reads CASGSATYEQYF. The CDR3 nucleotides are TGTGCCAGCGGGAGCGCAACCTACGAGCAGTACTTC.

For this clone: This sample includes further DNA sequences coding for the same CDR3. In DNA form, the CDR3 reads TGTGCCAGCAGTGAGTCAAGTTACGAGCAGTACTTC. Its translation is CASSESSYEQYF. The V gene is TRBV2, the J gene TRBJ2-7; D is unclear. Germline V gene lookup returns CDR1 SNHLY and CDR2 FYNNEI. V was shortened by 3 bases and J by 4 bases, with 7 bases between the two germline ends. The CDR3 consists of 12 residues.

The chain combines TRBV7-6 with TRBJ2-1; D is unclear. V lost 5 bases and J 7 bases, leaving 9 bases between the germline ends. The CDR3 consists of 12 residues. Germline CDR1 and CDR2: SGHVS and FNYEAQ. The chain's CDR3 is CASSPFNNEQFF. In DNA form, the CDR3 reads TGTGCCAGCAGCCCATTTAATAATGAGCAGTTCTTC.

V gene TRBV18 combines with J gene TRBJ2-7; D unclear. Germline CDR1 KGHSH, CDR2 LQKENI. V was trimmed by 2 bases and J by 3 bases, leaving 8 bases between them. The CDR3 totals 13 residues. This chain's CDR3 is CASSPNYFYEQYF. In DNA form, the CDR3 reads TGTGCCAGCTCACCAAACTACTTCTACGAGCAGTACTTC.

The chain has TRBV29-1 and TRBJ2-1; 11 nucleotides agree with TRBD2. The CDR3 spans 17 residues. V shed 6 bases, J shed 0 bases, and the junction held 10 bases outside the gene matches. CDR1 is SQVTM and CDR2 is ANQGSEA in the germline V gene. CDR3 protein: CSVTGTSGSSSYNEQFF. CDR3 sequence (DNA): TGCAGCGTCACCGGGACTAGCGGTTCGAGCTCCTACAATGAGCAGTTCTTC.

The J gene is TRBJ2-6, the V gene TRBV6-1, with 8 bases matching TRBD2. Per germline, CDR1 MNHNS and CDR2 SASEGT. After removal of 4 bases from V and 4 bases from J, the junction contained 3 bases not matched to a gene. CDR3 size: 15 residues. The CDR3 sequence: CASSGGGTGANVLTF. CDR3 DNA sequence: TGTGCCAGCAGTGGCGGGGGGACCGGGGCCAACGTCCTGACTTTC.

The chain uses TRBV19 and TRBJ1-5; D uncertain. The germline gives CDR1 LNHDA, CDR2 SQIVND (reference sequence). The CDR3 totals 16 residues. Trimming took off 7 bases at V and 4 bases at J, with 20 bases between the two ends. The CDR3 DNA sequence: TGTGCCAGTACTTATAGGTGGACTCTAGTTAATCAGCCCCAGCATTTT. Translating it yields CASTYRWTLVNQPQHF.

The rearrangement joins TRBV7-3 to TRBJ2-5, with 8 bases lining up with TRBD2. The germline V gene encodes CDR1 SGHTA and CDR2 FQGTGA. CDR3 size: 14 residues. Losses at the gene ends were 5 bases for V and 4 bases for J; bases not matched to a gene: 6. CDR3 protein: CASSGTGGPETQYF. The CDR3 DNA follows: TGTGCCAGCAGCGGGACGGGAGGGCCAGAGACCCAGTACTTC.

This clone was seen once. The V gene is TRBV29-1, the J gene TRBJ2-5; unclear D gene. CDR3 length equals 13 residues. Trimming pared 3 bases from V and 2 bases from J, leaving 10 bases between. The germline V gene encodes CDR1 SQVTM and CDR2 ANQGSEA. CDR3 nucleotides: TGCAGCGTTGAGATTGAGGTTCAAGAGACCCAGTACTTC. It codes for CSVEIEVQETQYF.

In the case of this clone: Other DNA sequences in this sample translate to the same CDR3. The rearrangement links TRBV6-6 to TRBJ2-7; D remains unclear. V lost 2 bases and J lost 4, with 9 bases in between. This CDR3 has 13 amino acids. Germline CDR1 reads MNHNY; CDR2 reads SVGAGI (reference sequence). CDR3 region: CASSYRVGYEQYF. The CDR3 bases are TGTGCCAGCAGTTACCGGGTGGGTTACGAGCAGTACTTC.

J is TRBJ1-4 and V is TRBV5-1; D may be TRBD1 (5 bases). CDR1 is SGHRS and CDR2 is YFSETQ in the germline V gene. Trimming pared 4 bases from V and 1 base from J, leaving 14 bases between. This CDR3 is 16 amino acids long. CDR3 sequence: CASSPIGQGTNEKLFF. CDR3 sequence (DNA): TGCGCCAGCAGCCCCATCGGGCAGGGAACTAATGAAAAACTGTTTTTT. The full variable domain, with the rest looked up from reference TRBV5-1 and TRBJ1-4, is KAGVTQTPRYLIKTRGQQVTLSCSPISGHRSVSWYQQTPGQGLQFLFEYFSETQRNKGNFPGRFSGRQFSNSRSEMNVSTLELGDSALYLCASSPIGQGTNEKLFFGSGTQLSVL.

The chain recombines TRBV18 with TRBJ1-1; TRBD1 might be the D (5 bases). Trimming shortened V by 5 bases and J by 3 bases, and 13 bases separated the two germline ends. The CDR3 sequence is 14 residues long. Germline V CDR1 and CDR2: KGHSH, LQKENI. In DNA, the CDR3 is TGTGCCAGCTCAGGTCCGCAGGGAGACACTGAAGCTTTCTTT. As protein: CASSGPQGDTEAFF.

This clone was detected once. Other DNA sequences within the sample encode an identical CDR3. The chain links TRBV5-1 to TRBJ1-1; the D is unclear. The CDR3 loop spans 12 amino acids. Germline values: CDR1 SGHRS, CDR2 YFSETQ. Trimming cost V 5 bases and J 1 base, with 6 bases left between them. The CDR3 sequence: CASSQGNTEAFF. CDR3 bases: TGCGCCAGCAGTCAAGGGAACACTGAAGCTTTCTTT.

A remark on this clone: Other nucleotide sequences from this sample produce the same CDR3. The chain combines TRBV19 with TRBJ1-1; no firm D call. Germline V CDR1 and CDR2: LNHDA, SQIVND (reference sequence). CDR3 length: 14 residues. Trimming stripped 3 bases from V and 0 bases from J, with 8 bases between. This CDR3 reads CASSMGRMNTEAFF. In DNA form, the CDR3 reads TGTGCCAGTAGTATGGGCAGGATGAACACTGAAGCTTTCTTT.

The rearrangement uses TRBV6-1 and TRBJ2-1; 8 bases are a match to TRBD2. With V trimmed by 5 bases and J by 7 bases, 7 bases remained unmatched. Looked up from germline, CDR1 is MNHNS and CDR2 is SASEGT. This CDR3 spans 14 amino acids. CDR3 nucleotides: TGTGCCAGCAGTCCCCAGCGGGAGAGGAATGAGCAGTTCTTC. Translating it yields CASSPQRERNEQFF.

This sequence joins TRBV10-3 and TRBJ1-1; 10 bases match TRBD1. CDR3 size: 15 residues. The ends lost 6 bases at V and 1 base at J; junction bases unmatched: 5. CDR1 is ENHRY and CDR2 is SYGVKD in the germline V gene. The CDR3 DNA reads TGTGCCATCAGGGATGGGGACAGGGGGAACACTGAAGCTTTCTTT. Its protein product is CAIRDGDRGNTEAFF.

The chain has TRBV5-1 and TRBJ2-7, with 9 bases lining up with TRBD1. V shed 4 bases and J 2 bases; nucleotides not matched to a gene: 4. Germline V gene data show CDR1 as SGHRS and CDR2 as YFSETQ. The CDR3 spans 14 residues. CDR3 in amino acids: CASSPGQGPYEQYF. In DNA, the CDR3 is TGCGCCAGCAGCCCGGGACAGGGACCCTACGAGCAGTACTTC.

The chain couples TRBV19 to TRBJ1-2, with D uncertain. The germline CDR1 and CDR2 sequences are LNHDA and SQIVND (reference sequence). V was cut by 3 bases and J by 7 bases, with 12 bases left in between. This CDR3 spans 13 amino acids. CDR3: CASSIPPPAGYTF. CDR3 sequence (DNA): TGTGCCAGTAGTATCCCACCTCCGGCTGGCTACACCTTC.

The chain has TRBV28 and TRBJ2-1, with TRBD2 matching 8 bases. The CDR3 spans 14 residues. The junction had 6 bases not matched to a gene; V was cut back by 3 bases and J by 8 bases. Germline V gene data show CDR1 as MDHEN and CDR2 as SYDVKM. This CDR3 is CASSLSGGGDEQFF. The CDR3 nucleotides read TGTGCCAGCAGTTTGTCGGGAGGGGGGGATGAGCAGTTCTTC.

As for this clone: In the same sample, other DNA sequences code for this CDR3. This chain links TRBV2 with TRBJ1-6; no clear D gene. The germline V gene has CDR1 SNHLY and CDR2 FYNNEI. There are 13 residues in the CDR3. V was shortened by 4 bases and J by 5 bases, with 6 bases between the two germline ends. The CDR3 protein is CASSAENNSPLHF. The CDR3 bases are TGTGCCAGCAGTGCGGAAAATAATTCACCCCTCCACTTT.

The genes are TRBV14 and TRBJ2-1; D call uncertain. The CDR3 covers 13 residues. Per germline, CDR1 SGHDN and CDR2 FVKESK. The germline V and J ends were trimmed by 4 bases and 1 base, with 5 bases remaining between them. The CDR3 DNA follows: TGTGCCAGCAGCCCCGGGTCCTACAATGAGCAGTTCTTC. Translated: CASSPGSYNEQFF.

The genes are TRBV4-1 and TRBJ1-6; no clear D. Trimming cost V 1 base and J 9 bases, with 16 bases left between them. Germline V gives CDR1 MGHRA, CDR2 YSYEKL. The CDR3 is made up of 16 amino acids. CDR3: CASSQAGTDWGSPLHF. In DNA, the CDR3 is TGCGCCAGCAGCCAAGCTGGTACGGATTGGGGTTCACCCCTCCACTTT.

The chain employs TRBV19 and TRBJ2-2, with D uncertain. The CDR3 extends over 14 amino acids. CDR1 and CDR2 (germline): LNHDA, SQIVND (reference sequence). V was shortened by 2 bases and J by 0 bases, with 4 bases between the two germline ends. This CDR3 reads CASSITANTGELFF. DNA of the CDR3: TGTGCCAGTAGTATAACAGCGAACACCGGGGAGCTGTTTTTT.

The V and J genes are TRBV18 and TRBJ2-2, with D possibly TRBD1 on 6 matching bases. The CDR3 loop spans 14 amino acids. Germline V lookup: CDR1 KGHSH, CDR2 LQKENI. V was cut by 6 bases and J by 6 bases, with 14 bases left in between. In DNA, the CDR3 is TGTGCCAGCTCCGAACAGGGCGGTGCCGGGGAGCTGTTTTTT. It translates to CASSEQGGAGELFF. Together with reference TRBV18 and TRBJ2-2, the CDR3 gives the full variable domain: NAGVMQNPRHLVRRRGQEARLRCSPMKGHSHVYWYRQLPEEGLKFMVYLQKENIIDESGMPKERFSAEFPKEGPSILRIQQVVRGDSAAYFCASSEQGGAGELFFGEGSRLTVL.